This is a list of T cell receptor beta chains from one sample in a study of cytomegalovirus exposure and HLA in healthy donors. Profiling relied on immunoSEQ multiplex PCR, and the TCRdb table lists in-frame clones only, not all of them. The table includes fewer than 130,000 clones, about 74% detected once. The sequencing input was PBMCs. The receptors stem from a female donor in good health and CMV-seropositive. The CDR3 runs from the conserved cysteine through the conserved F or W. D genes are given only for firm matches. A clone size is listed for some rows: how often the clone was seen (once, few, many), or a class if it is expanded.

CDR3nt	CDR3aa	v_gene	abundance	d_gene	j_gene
TGTGCCAGCAGCGTAATACAGGGGGCCTCTGAAGCTTTCTTT	CASSVIQGASEAFF	TRBV9	few	TRBD1	TRBJ1-1
TGTGCCAGCATGCGGGGGCCGAACACCGGGGAGCTGTTTTTT	CASMRGPNTGELFF	TRBV6-1	once	NA	TRBJ2-2
TGCGCCAGCAGTGTCCTATCGACAGGGGATGCGACGGGCAATCAGCCCCAGCATTTT	CASSVLSTGDATGNQPQHF	TRBV10-1	NA	TRBD1	TRBJ1-5
TGTGCCAGCAGCCTACACACAGGGGGCCAAGAGACCCAGTACTTC	CASSLHTGGQETQYF	TRBV7-9	NA	TRBD1	TRBJ2-5
TGTGCCAGCAGCGTCGACAGGGGAACTCAGCCCCAGCATTTT	CASSVDRGTQPQHF	TRBV7-8	NA	TRBD1	TRBJ1-5
TGTGCCAGCAGCGTCCAGGGGGCAGATACGCAGTATTTT	CASSVQGADTQYF	TRBV11-3	NA	TRBD1	TRBJ2-3
TGTGCCAGCAGTACAGAGAGGCGGGGACGAGATACGCAGTATTTT	CASSTERRGRDTQYF	TRBV21-1	few	NA	TRBJ2-3
TGTGCCAGAAGCGGGGTCATACTGAACACCGGGGAGCTGTTTTTT	CARSGVILNTGELFF	TRBV30	once	TRBD2	TRBJ2-2
TGTGCCAGCTCACCCGCAGAAGCAACTAATGAAAAACTGTTTTTT	CASSPAEATNEKLFF	TRBV18	NA	NA	TRBJ1-4
TGTGCCAGCAGTCCCATGGACAGAAGAAAAGAGACCCAGTACTTC	CASSPMDRRKETQYF	TRBV28	NA	NA	TRBJ2-5
TGTGCCAGCAGCGTAGCTGAACGGCAGCCCCAGCATTTT	CASSVAERQPQHF	TRBV9	NA	NA	TRBJ1-5
TGCGCCAGCAGGATAACTACGAACACCGGGGAGCTGTTTTTT	CASRITTNTGELFF	TRBV5-1	NA	NA	TRBJ2-2
TGTGCCAGCAGTTACTCGATTTTCGACAAGTTCTATGGCTACACCTTC	CASSYSIFDKFYGYTF	TRBV6-5	NA	NA	TRBJ1-2
TGCGCCAGCAGCTCGTCCCGGGGGTCCACAGATACGCAGTATTTT	CASSSSRGSTDTQYF	TRBV5-1	NA	NA	TRBJ2-3
TGTGCCAGCAGCTTAACCGGGACGAACACCGGGGAGCTGTTTTTT	CASSLTGTNTGELFF	TRBV5-4	NA	NA	TRBJ2-2
TGTGCCAGCAGCCATAGACCAAGGGGTACAGATACGCAGTATTTT	CASSHRPRGTDTQYF	TRBV5-5	few	NA	TRBJ2-3
TGTGCCAGCAGCTTGGGACAGGGAAATGAAAAACTGTTTTTT	CASSLGQGNEKLFF	TRBV7-2	once	TRBD1	TRBJ1-4